This TCR beta chain comes out of a study of breast tumors, draining lymph nodes, adjacent tissues. CDR1 and CDR2 from the germline V gene are SGHDT and YYEEEE. This CDR3 region has 14 residues. The trim removed 4 bases at V and 5 bases at J, leaving 8 bases unmatched. TCRdb fed the multiplex PCR reads into MiXCR, producing one record per CDR3 protein. The repertoire holds tens of thousands of distinct CDR3 sequences, with approximately 31% as singletons. The lymph nodes were axillary draining lymph nodes from breast cancer patients. There are many counts of this clonotype. The receptor comes from a female donor with breast cancer. Some clones in this sample may be carry-over from other donors' samples. The chain uses TRBV5-6 and TRBJ1-2, with 7 bases identical to TRBD1. The sample consisted of axillary lymph node tissue. The CDR3 loop reads CASSPLGTEYGYTF. As DNA, the CDR3 is TGTGCCAGCAGCCCCCTCGGGACAGAATATGGCTACACCTTC.